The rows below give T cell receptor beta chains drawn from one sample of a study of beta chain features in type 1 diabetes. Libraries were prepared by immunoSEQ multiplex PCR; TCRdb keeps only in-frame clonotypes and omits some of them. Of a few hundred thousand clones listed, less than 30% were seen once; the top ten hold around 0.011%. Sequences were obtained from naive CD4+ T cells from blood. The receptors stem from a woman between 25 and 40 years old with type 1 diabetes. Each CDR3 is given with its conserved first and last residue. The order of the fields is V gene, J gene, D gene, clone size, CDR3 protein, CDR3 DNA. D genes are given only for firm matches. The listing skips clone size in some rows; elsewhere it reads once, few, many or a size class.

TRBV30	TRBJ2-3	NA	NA	CAWSPLLTREADTQYF	TGTGCCTGGAGTCCATTATTGACTAGAGAGGCAGATACGCAGTATTTT
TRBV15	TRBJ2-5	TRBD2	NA	CATSREISGRSKTQYF	TGTGCCACCAGCAGAGAAATTAGCGGGAGATCCAAGACCCAGTACTTC
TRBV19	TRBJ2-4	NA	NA	CASSIVDSLGIQYF	TGTGCCAGTAGTATAGTGGACAGCTTGGGCATTCAGTACTTC
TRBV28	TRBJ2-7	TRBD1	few	CASSRDRMEQYF	TGTGCCAGCAGTAGGGACAGGATGGAGCAGTACTTC
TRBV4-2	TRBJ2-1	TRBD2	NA	CASSPRPGLAGDEQFF	TGTGCCAGCAGCCCGAGGCCGGGACTAGCGGGAGACGAGCAGTTCTTC
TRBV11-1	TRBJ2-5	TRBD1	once	CASSSGTGFSKETQYF	TGTGCCAGCAGCTCCGGGACAGGTTTTAGTAAGGAGACCCAGTACTTC
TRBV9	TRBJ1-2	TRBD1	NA	CASSPGQTYGYTF	TGTGCCAGCAGCCCGGGACAGACCTATGGCTACACCTTC
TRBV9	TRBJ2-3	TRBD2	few	CASSERTSGSISTDTQYF	TGTGCCAGCAGCGAGAGGACTAGCGGGAGTATTTCAACAGATACGCAGTATTTT
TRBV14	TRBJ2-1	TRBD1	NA	CASSKGKSHPGQGAHEQFF	TGTGCCAGCAGCAAGGGGAAGTCACACCCGGGACAGGGGGCGCATGAGCAGTTCTTC
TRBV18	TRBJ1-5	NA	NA	CASSPGFIQPQHF	TGTGCCAGCTCACCCGGGTTCATCCAGCCCCAGCATTTT
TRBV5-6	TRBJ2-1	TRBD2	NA	CASSLLLAGGPDEQFF	TGTGCCAGCAGCTTGCTGCTAGCGGGAGGGCCGGATGAGCAGTTCTTC